The next 26 T cell receptor beta chains were all read from a single sample in a study of blood T cell repertoires in COVID-19. Measured with immunoSEQ multiplex PCR; TCRdb has only the in-frame clones, and not every one. The sample yields almost 25,000 clones, approximately 75% seen once. The sample consisted of peripheral blood. The receptors come from a woman in her 70s with COVID-19, enrolled during active disease.

The rearrangement uses TRBV3-1 (or the pseudogene TRBV3-2) and TRBJ2-1; D might be TRBD1 (5 bases). The germline V and J ends were trimmed by 0 bases and 8 bases, with 5 bases remaining between them. Per the germline V gene, CDR1 is LGHDT and CDR2 is YNNKEL (reference sequence). This CDR3 spans 12 amino acids. The CDR3: CASSQEGDEQFF. CDR3 nucleotide sequence: TGTGCCAGCAGCCAAGAAGGGGATGAGCAGTTCTTC.

The chain joins TRBV9 to TRBJ2-5; TRBD2 matches at 11 bases. J lost 5 bases, V lost 0 bases, and 12 bases had no gene match. The length of the CDR3 is 18 residues. In germline, CDR1 is SGDLS, CDR2 YYNGEE. The CDR3 loop reads CASSVEGDSGRDMETQYF. The DNA for the CDR3 is TGTGCCAGCAGCGTAGAAGGGGATAGCGGGAGGGATATGGAGACCCAGTACTTC. Drawing the rest from reference TRBV9 and TRBJ2-5, the complete variable domain is DSGVTQTPKHLITATGQRVTLRCSPRSGDLSVYWYQQSLDQGLQFLIQYYNGEERAKGNILERFSAQQFPDLHSELNLSSLELGDSALYFCASSVEGDSGRDMETQYFGPGTRLLVL.

This sequence joins TRBV11-2 and TRBJ1-1, with 9 bases that match TRBD1. J was trimmed by 7 bases and V by 10 bases; bases with no gene match: 19. CDR1 and CDR2 (germline): SGHAT, FQNNGV. There are 16 residues in the CDR3. The DNA for the CDR3 is TGTGCCACCAGGAGGGGACAGGGAAGAAGGGACATTGAAGCTTTCTTT. It encodes CATRRGQGRRDIEAFF.

This chain uses TRBV7-9 with TRBJ1-4; D ambiguous. With 1 base removed from V and 8 bases from J, the gap between germline ends came to 11 bases. Germline V lookup: CDR1 SEHNR, CDR2 FQNEAQ (reference sequence). This CDR3 has 14 amino acids. The CDR3: CASSLVVSAEKLFF. The CDR3 bases are TGTGCCAGCAGCTTAGTAGTAAGCGCAGAAAAACTGTTTTTT.

This clone was counted a few times. The chain has TRBV18 and TRBJ2-3; no reliable D call. V was pared by 1 base and J by 0 bases, with 17 bases between. Germline assignment: CDR1 KGHSH and CDR2 LQKENI. This CDR3 is 18 amino acids long. The CDR3: CASSPLPHSASSTDTQYF. In DNA form, the CDR3 reads TGTGCCAGCTCACCACTCCCTCACAGTGCTTCTAGCACAGATACGCAGTATTTT. The full variable domain, its missing parts supplied by reference TRBV18 and TRBJ2-3, is NAGVMQNPRHLVRRRGQEARLRCSPMKGHSHVYWYRQLPEEGLKFMVYLQKENIIDESGMPKERFSAEFPKEGPSILRIQQVVRGDSAAYFCASSPLPHSASSTDTQYFGPGTRLTVL.

This sequence joins TRBV5-1 and TRBJ1-2; a possible D gene is TRBD1 (5 bases). V shed 0 bases and J shed 4 bases, with 13 bases lying between them. This CDR3 is 15 amino acids long. Germline lookup yields CDR1 SGHRS and CDR2 YFSETQ. CDR3 sequence reads: CASSLENPGPYGYTF. For the CDR3, the DNA is TGCGCCAGCAGCTTGGAGAATCCAGGGCCCTATGGCTACACCTTC.

The V and J genes are TRBV23-1 and TRBJ2-7; maybe TRBD1 (6 bases). TRBV23-1 is sorted into the ORF group, with uncertain function. CDR3 size: 15 residues. V was clipped by 0 bases and J by 5 bases, with 14 bases between them. The CDR3 region has the DNA TGCGCCAGCAGTCAATCGGGGGACATTGACAACGAGCAGTACTTC. It yields the protein CASSQSGDIDNEQYF.

The V call is TRBV7-2, the J call TRBJ2-7, with D perhaps TRBD2 (5 bases). Looked up from germline, CDR1 is SGHTA and CDR2 is FQGNSA. Deletions cut 5 bases from V and 3 bases from J, with 11 bases between. CDR3 length equals 13 residues. The CDR3 DNA reads TGTGCCAGCAGCCAAGGACTGGACTACGAGCAGTACTTC. Translation: CASSQGLDYEQYF.

This sequence joins TRBV10-3 and TRBJ2-1, with 8 bases lining up with TRBD2. Germline V gives CDR1 ENHRY, CDR2 SYGVKD. With V trimmed by 5 bases and J by 15 bases, 9 bases remained unmatched. The CDR3 spans 12 residues. The CDR3 reads CAISRGSGSPFF. The CDR3 DNA reads as TGTGCCATCAGTAGGGGCAGCGGGAGCCCGTTCTTC.

V is TRBV3-1 (or the pseudogene TRBV3-2) and J is TRBJ2-1; 12 nucleotides agree with TRBD2. This CDR3 is 19 amino acids long. Trimming removed 2 bases from V and 4 bases from J; junction bases left unmatched: 12. Per germline, CDR1 LGHDT and CDR2 YNNKEL (reference sequence). For the CDR3, the DNA is TGTGCCAGCAGCCAACGTTTGGCTAGCGGGAGGGCCAGGTACAATGAGCAGTTCTTC. Its translation is CASSQRLASGRARYNEQFF.

The rearrangement links TRBV18 to TRBJ1-1; D may be TRBD1 (6 bases). The CDR3 spans 15 residues. Germline loops: CDR1 KGHSH, CDR2 LQKENI. V was shortened by 3 bases and J by 1 base, with 12 bases between the two germline ends. CDR3 residues: CASSPQQGGNTEAFF. The CDR3 region has the DNA TGTGCCAGCTCACCCCAGCAAGGGGGGAACACTGAAGCTTTCTTT.

The chain combines TRBV28 with TRBJ1-6; 7 bases are a match to TRBD1. This CDR3 spans 14 amino acids. The germline CDR1 and CDR2 sequences are MDHEN and SYDVKM. The V segment lost 5 bases and the J segment 10 bases; nucleotides outside the gene matches: 8. CDR3 DNA sequence: TGTGCCAGCAGTAATCCGACAGGGCAGTCACCCCTCCACTTT. Encoded protein: CASSNPTGQSPLHF. The variable domain in full, completed from reference TRBV28 and TRBJ1-6, reads DVKVTQSSRYLVKRTGEKVFLECVQDMDHENMFWYRQDPGLGLRLIYFSYDVKMKEKGDIPEGYSVSREKKERFSLILESASTNQTSMYLCASSNPTGQSPLHFGNGTRLTVT.

The chain uses TRBV15 and TRBJ2-2, with TRBD2 as a possible D gene (5 bases). V was pared by 3 bases and J by 1 base, with 9 bases between. The CDR3 has 15 amino acids. The germline V gene encodes CDR1 LNHNV and CDR2 YYDKDF (reference sequence). Written as DNA, the CDR3 is TGTGCCACCAGCAGCCACAGCGGGAACACCGGGGAGCTGTTTTTT. This codes for CATSSHSGNTGELFF.

This sequence joins TRBV10-3 and TRBJ1-1; D is unclear. The germline CDR1 and CDR2 sequences are ENHRY and SYGVKD. The CDR3 is 13 amino acids. V was pared by 5 bases and J by 0 bases, with 7 bases between. The CDR3 nucleotides are TGTGCCATCAGTTTTTATATGAACACTGAAGCTTTCTTT. It translates to CAISFYMNTEAFF.

The count of this clone is one. J is TRBJ1-2 and V is TRBV4-1; 7 nucleotides agree with TRBD1. The trim removed 6 bases at V and 10 bases at J, leaving 11 bases unmatched. This CDR3 has 13 residues. Germline assignment: CDR1 MGHRA and CDR2 YSYEKL. Here the CDR3 reads CASRRDRDPTYTF. The CDR3 DNA is TGCGCCAGCAGACGCGACAGGGACCCCACCTACACCTTC.

The chain uses TRBV6-2 or TRBV6-3 and TRBJ2-2, with a weak D call TRBD1 (6 bases). This CDR3 region has 15 residues. From germline, CDR1 is MNHEY and CDR2 SVGEGT. The V end lost 4 bases, the J end lost 6 bases, and 15 bases lay between the germline ends. This chain's CDR3 is CASSSNRVAAGELFF. For the CDR3, the DNA is TGTGCCAGCAGTTCTAACAGGGTGGCGGCCGGGGAGCTGTTTTTT.

V and J are TRBV9 and TRBJ2-7, with TRBD1 as a possible D gene (6 bases). With 0 bases removed from V and 2 bases from J, the gap between germline ends came to 15 bases. Germline values: CDR1 SGDLS, CDR2 YYNGEE. CDR3 size: 16 residues. CDR3 region: CASSVGPTGPPYEQYF. The CDR3 bases are TGTGCCAGCAGCGTAGGTCCGACAGGCCCTCCCTACGAGCAGTACTTC.

The CDR3 DNA sequence: TGTGCCAGCAGCTCCAAGACAGGGGGGTGGGAAAAACTGTTTTTT. It codes for CASSSKTGGWEKLFF. This chain links TRBV7-8 with TRBJ1-4, with 9 bases fitting TRBD1. Germline V gene lookup returns CDR1 SGHVS and CDR2 FQNEAQ. The V and J ends lost 4 bases and 8 bases, in that order; junction bases with no gene match: 8. CDR3 length: 15 amino acids.

The chain combines TRBV6-2 or TRBV6-3 with TRBJ2-1; D gene uncertain. Trimming took 6 bases from V and 6 from J, leaving 12 bases between them. This CDR3 spans 13 amino acids. In germline, CDR1 is MNHEY, CDR2 SVGEGT. The CDR3, as DNA: TGTGCCAGCAGCCCCATAGTAACCAATGAGCAGTTCTTC. Translation: CASSPIVTNEQFF.

This clone showed up just once. The chain is built from TRBV6-2 or TRBV6-3 and TRBJ2-7, with a weak D call TRBD1 (6 bases). The germline V gene has CDR1 MNHEY and CDR2 SVGEGT. The CDR3 is 14 amino acids. The V end was cut by 2 bases, the J end by 6 bases, with 14 bases between. CDR3 bases: TGTGCCAGCAGTTACCCCTCTTCCAGGGGCGAGCAGTACGTC. Encoded protein: CASSYPSSRGEQYV.

The chain joins TRBV12-3 or TRBV12-4 to TRBJ1-2; TRBD1 matches 8 bases. The CDR3 extends over 12 amino acids. J was trimmed by 6 bases and V by 6 bases; bases with no gene match: 3. The CDR3 spells CASSDRGDGYTF. CDR3 nucleotides: TGTGCCAGCAGCGACAGGGGAGATGGCTACACCTTC.

The rearrangement joins TRBV7-3 to TRBJ1-2, with a tentative D call TRBD1 (5 bases). The CDR3 sequence is 15 residues long. Trimming cost V 5 bases and J 2 bases, with 15 bases left between them. Germline assignment: CDR1 SGHTA and CDR2 FQGTGA. CDR3 sequence reads: CASSPGPGRNYGYTF. The CDR3 DNA is TGTGCCAGCAGCCCGGGGCCGGGGAGGAACTATGGCTACACCTTC.

This chain joins TRBV7-2 and TRBJ2-7; perhaps TRBD2 as D (6 bases). V lost 5 bases and J lost 2, with 13 bases in between. The CDR3 is 14 amino acids. Germline V gene lookup returns CDR1 SGHTA and CDR2 FQGNSA. The CDR3 reads CASSPLRGPYEQYF. The CDR3 DNA reads as TGTGCCAGCAGCCCCCTGCGGGGCCCCTACGAGCAGTACTTC.

The J gene is TRBJ2-5, the V gene TRBV19, with D possibly being TRBD2 (5 bases). Germline CDR1 and CDR2: LNHDA and SQIVND (reference sequence). Trimming pared 3 bases from V and 5 bases from J, leaving 16 bases between. CDR3 length: 15 amino acids. CDR3 nucleotides: TGTGCCAGTAGTATCTCGGGGAAGCTCCATGAGACCCAGTACTTC. Translating gives CASSISGKLHETQYF.

This chain connects TRBV7-9 to TRBJ2-1; 11 positions agree with TRBD1. CDR1 and CDR2 (germline): SEHNR, FQNEAQ (reference sequence). Germline trimming cut 6 bases from V and 8 bases from J; bases unmatched to any gene: 9. The CDR3 runs 15 residues. The CDR3 coding sequence is TGTGCCAGCAGTTCTGGACAGGGGGCTTATCATGAGCAGTTCTTC. Its protein is CASSSGQGAYHEQFF.

This rearrangement joins TRBV3-1 (or the pseudogene TRBV3-2) to TRBJ2-2; 8 bases are shared with TRBD2. CDR3 size: 14 residues. Germline CDR1 reads LGHDT; CDR2 reads YNNKEL (reference sequence). The trim removed 1 base at V and 5 bases at J, leaving 0 bases unmatched. CDR3 sequence (DNA): TGTGCCAGCAGCCAAGGCGGGGGGACCGGGGAGCTGTTTTTT. It translates to CASSQGGGTGELFF.